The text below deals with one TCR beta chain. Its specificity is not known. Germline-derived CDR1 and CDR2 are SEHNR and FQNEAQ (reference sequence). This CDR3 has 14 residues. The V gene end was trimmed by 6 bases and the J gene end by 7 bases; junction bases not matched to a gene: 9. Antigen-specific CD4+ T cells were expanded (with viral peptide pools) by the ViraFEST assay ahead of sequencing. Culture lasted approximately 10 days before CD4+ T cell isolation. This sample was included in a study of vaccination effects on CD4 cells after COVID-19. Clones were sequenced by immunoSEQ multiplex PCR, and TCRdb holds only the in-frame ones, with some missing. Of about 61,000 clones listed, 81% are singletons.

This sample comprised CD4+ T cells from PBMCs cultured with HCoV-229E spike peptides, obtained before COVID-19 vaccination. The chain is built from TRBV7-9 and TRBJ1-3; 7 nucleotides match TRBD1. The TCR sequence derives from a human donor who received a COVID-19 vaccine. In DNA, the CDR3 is TGTGCCAGCAGAGCAGCAGGGGGTCGGAACACCATATATTTT. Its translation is CASRAAGGRNTIYF.